This TCR beta chain was sequenced during a study of blood T cell repertoires in COVID-19. Those enrolled, adults aged 18 to 89 years, came from about two dozen US areas. Two negative PCRs, clearance, or symptom resolution had been documented for recovered Cohort 3 donors. Per the authors' pipeline: For nucleated cells, counts were estimated from reference gene primer amplification. Profiling relied on immunoSEQ multiplex PCR, and the TCRdb table lists in-frame clones only, not all of them. Clone size and the V and J calls come from that table; the DNA yielded D and trimming. The sample records hundreds of thousands of clones, around 91% being singletons. The CDR3 is 14 amino acids. Between the trimmed V and J ends, which lost 6 bases and 3 bases, there was a span of 11 bases. Germline V lookup: CDR1 MNHEY, CDR2 SVGAGI.

The sample comprised PBMCs or T cells enriched from blood (not recorded which). The receptor was isolated from a young man who had recovered from COVID-19. J is TRBJ1-4 and V is TRBV6-5; D unresolved. The CDR3 reads CASSKGDPNEKLFF. CDR3 sequence (DNA): TGTGCCAGCAGCAAGGGAGATCCTAATGAAAAACTGTTTTTT.